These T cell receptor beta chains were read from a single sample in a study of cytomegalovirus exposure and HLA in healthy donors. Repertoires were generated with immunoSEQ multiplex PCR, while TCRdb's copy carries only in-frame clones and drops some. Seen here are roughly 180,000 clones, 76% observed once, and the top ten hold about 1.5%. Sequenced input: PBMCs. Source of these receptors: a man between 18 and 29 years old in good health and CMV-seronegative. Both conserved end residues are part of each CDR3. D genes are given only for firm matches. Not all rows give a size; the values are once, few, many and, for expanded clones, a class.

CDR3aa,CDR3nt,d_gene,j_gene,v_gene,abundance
CASSFFSGRAAVGELFF,TGTGCCAGCAGCTTCTTCAGTGGGAGGGCCGCGGTCGGGGAGCTGTTTTTT,TRBD2,TRBJ2-2,TRBV7-6,once
CASSGQGGYEQYF,TGTGCCAGCAGTGGACAGGGGGGTTACGAGCAGTACTTC,TRBD1,TRBJ2-7,TRBV2,NA
CAWSKVGQGAFNSPLHF,TGTGCCTGGAGTAAAGTAGGACAGGGGGCTTTTAATTCACCCCTCCACTTT,TRBD1,TRBJ1-6,TRBV30,few
CASSPTSNADTQYF,TGCGCCAGCAGCCCAACTAGTAACGCAGATACGCAGTATTTT,NA,TRBJ2-3,TRBV5-1,NA
CASSLEASGGRGNEQFF,TGTGCCAGCAGCTTAGAGGCTAGCGGGGGGAGGGGCAATGAGCAGTTCTTC,TRBD2,TRBJ2-1,TRBV7-3,once
CASSSGQGGTEAFF,TGCGCCAGCAGCTCGGGACAGGGAGGCACTGAAGCTTTCTTT,TRBD1,TRBJ1-1,TRBV5-1,NA
CASSLDGLGLVDEQFF,TGCGCCAGCAGCTTGGACGGCCTGGGACTAGTGGATGAGCAGTTCTTC,TRBD2,TRBJ2-1,TRBV5-1,NA
CASKLGSEQYF,TGTGCCAGCAAGCTCGGGAGCGAGCAGTACTTC,NA,TRBJ2-7,TRBV27,once
CASSYATSASYEQYF,TGTGCCAGCAGTTACGCCACTAGCGCCTCCTACGAGCAGTACTTC,TRBD2,TRBJ2-7,TRBV6-6,NA
CAWGSGLRETQYF,TGTGCCTGGGGCTCGGGACTACGTGAGACCCAGTACTTC,TRBD2,TRBJ2-5,TRBV30,NA
CASRPGQNYGYTF,TGTGCCAGCAGGCCGGGACAGAACTATGGCTACACCTTC,TRBD1,TRBJ1-2,TRBV6-6,NA
CASSVAGTGVSGTEAFF,TGTGCCAGCAGCGTAGCCGGGACAGGGGTATCGGGCACTGAAGCTTTCTTT,TRBD1,TRBJ1-1,TRBV9,NA
CASSVGQGPSYEQYF,TGTGCCAGCAGTGTCGGACAGGGCCCCTCCTACGAGCAGTACTTC,TRBD1,TRBJ2-7,TRBV6-1,NA
CASRTPDRGSDEQYF,TGTGCCAGCAGGACCCCGGACAGGGGGAGCGACGAGCAGTACTTC,TRBD1,TRBJ2-7,TRBV2,NA
CASSPLGQGNGYTF,TGTGCCAGCAGCCCCCTGGGACAGGGAAACGGCTACACCTTC,TRBD1,TRBJ1-2,TRBV28,NA
CASSQQGIRTEAFF,TGTGCCAGCAGCCAACAGGGGATTCGGACTGAAGCTTTCTTT,TRBD1,TRBJ1-1,TRBV11-2,NA
CASSRQTSGWNEQFF,TGTGCCAGCAGCCGACAGACTAGCGGGTGGAATGAGCAGTTCTTC,TRBD2,TRBJ2-1,TRBV14,NA
CASSRRPNEKLFF,TGTGCCAGCAGCCGGAGACCTAATGAAAAACTGTTTTTT,NA,TRBJ1-4,TRBV7-2,NA
CASSPAGGRSYEQYF,TGTGCCAGCAGCCCCGCGGGGGGGCGCTCCTACGAGCAGTACTTC,TRBD2,TRBJ2-7,TRBV7-9,NA
CATLARDRDTDTQYF,TGTGCCACCTTGGCGCGGGACAGGGACACAGATACGCAGTATTTT,TRBD1,TRBJ2-3,TRBV2,NA
CASSSVDRETQYF,TGTGCCAGCAGCTCTGTAGACAGGGAGACCCAGTACTTC,NA,TRBJ2-5,TRBV5-4,NA
CASNRMPGSTEAFF,TGTGCCAGCAACCGTATGCCAGGAAGCACTGAAGCTTTCTTT,NA,TRBJ1-1,TRBV7-8,NA
CASSRLSGGNYGYTF,TGTGCCAGCAGTCGCTTATCGGGGGGTAACTATGGCTACACCTTC,NA,TRBJ1-2,TRBV11-2,once
CASSLVLAGGKETQYF,TGCGCCAGCAGCTTGGTTCTAGCGGGGGGAAAAGAGACCCAGTACTTC,TRBD2,TRBJ2-5,TRBV5-1,NA
CASSPDSIMNTEAFF,TGTGCCAGCAGCCCGGACAGTATTATGAACACTGAAGCTTTCTTT,NA,TRBJ1-1,TRBV5-6,NA
CASSTKDRGRGYTF,TGTGCCAGCAGCACAAAGGACAGGGGTCGAGGCTACACCTTC,TRBD1,TRBJ1-2,TRBV11-2,few
CASSLVGTRNEKLFF,TGCGCCAGCAGCTTGGTTGGGACAAGAAATGAAAAACTGTTTTTT,NA,TRBJ1-4,TRBV5-1,NA
CASIDSTYEQYF,TGTGCCAGCATCGACAGTACCTACGAGCAGTACTTC,NA,TRBJ2-7,TRBV27,NA
CASSKVGPDRGRTEAFF,TGTGCCAGCAGCAAAGTAGGTCCGGACAGGGGGCGCACTGAAGCTTTCTTT,NA,TRBJ1-1,TRBV21-1,NA
CASSLDLYTEAFF,TGCGCCAGCAGCTTGGATCTGTACACTGAAGCTTTCTTT,NA,TRBJ1-1,TRBV5-1,NA
CASSLVTGRSYEQYF,TGTGCCAGCAGTTTAGTGACAGGGAGGTCCTACGAGCAGTACTTC,NA,TRBJ2-7,TRBV28,once
CASSPLSTPRMQAFF,TGTGCCAGCTCACCCCTTTCGACTCCGAGAATGCAAGCTTTCTTT,NA,TRBJ1-1,TRBV18,once
CSVPNNPAIETQYF,TGCAGCGTCCCCAACAACCCAGCGATCGAGACCCAGTACTTC,NA,TRBJ2-5,TRBV29-1,NA
CASRRGGPGNTIYF,TGTGCCAGTAGGCGGGGAGGGCCTGGAAACACCATATATTTT,NA,TRBJ1-3,TRBV19,NA
CASSKQSMNTEAFF,TGTGCCAGCAGCAAACAGTCCATGAACACTGAAGCTTTCTTT,NA,TRBJ1-1,TRBV7-8,NA
CASSEREFLNTEAFF,TGTGCCAGCAGTGAACGGGAGTTCCTTAACACTGAAGCTTTCTTT,NA,TRBJ1-1,TRBV25-1,NA
CASSYGQGSYEQYF,TGTGCCAGCAGTTACGGTCAGGGTTCCTACGAGCAGTACTTC,NA,TRBJ2-7,TRBV6-6,few
CASSVPGDEQYF,TGTGCCAGCAGCGTGCCGGGGGACGAGCAGTACTTC,NA,TRBJ2-7,TRBV9,NA
CASRRTGEAFF,TGTGCCAGTAGAAGGACAGGGGAGGCTTTCTTT,TRBD1,TRBJ1-1,TRBV19,few
CAAGAGTGELFF,TGTGCCGCGGGGGCAGGGACCGGGGAGCTGTTTTTT,NA,TRBJ2-2,TRBV19,NA
CASSLGGATEAFF,TGTGCCAGCAGCTTAGGTGGGGCTACTGAAGCTTTCTTT,NA,TRBJ1-1,TRBV7-9,NA
CASTTGVHGYTF,TGTGCCAGCACGACAGGTGTCCATGGCTACACCTTC,NA,TRBJ1-2,TRBV28,once
CASSLSSGSGEQYF,TGTGCCAGCAGCTTAAGCAGCGGGAGTGGAGAGCAGTACTTC,TRBD2,TRBJ2-7,TRBV7-6,NA
CAWSNTAAGEQYF,TGTGCCTGGAGCAACACGGCAGCGGGGGAGCAGTACTTC,TRBD2,TRBJ2-5,TRBV30,NA
CASSEGRNTGELFF,TGTGCCAGCAGTGAAGGGAGGAACACCGGGGAGCTGTTTTTT,NA,TRBJ2-2,TRBV6-1,NA
CATSGGRGLAGGNEQFF,TGTGCCACCAGCGGGGGGAGGGGTCTAGCGGGAGGCAATGAGCAGTTCTTC,TRBD2,TRBJ2-1,TRBV15,once
CAWSVRVGTGGLEQYF,TGTGCCTGGAGTGTACGGGTGGGGACAGGGGGCCTCGAGCAGTACTTC,TRBD1,TRBJ2-7,TRBV30,NA
CASREDRYEKLFF,TGTGCCAGCAGAGAAGACAGGTACGAAAAACTGTTTTTT,NA,TRBJ1-4,TRBV6-6,NA
CASRGQGSRQETQYF,TGTGCCAGCAGGGGACAGGGGAGTCGGCAAGAGACCCAGTACTTC,TRBD1,TRBJ2-5,TRBV28,NA
CASSRGLYYEQYF,TGTGCCAGCAGCCGAGGACTTTACTACGAGCAGTACTTC,NA,TRBJ2-7,TRBV28,few
CASSQVGTANEKLFF,TGCGCCAGCAGCCAAGTCGGGACAGCTAATGAAAAACTGTTTTTT,TRBD1,TRBJ1-4,TRBV4-1,few
CASSQKTGGDTQYF,TGCGCCAGCAGCCAGAAGACAGGGGGAGATACGCAGTATTTT,TRBD1,TRBJ2-3,TRBV4-1,NA
CSSSPQRTSGGYQETQYF,TGTTCCAGCAGCCCCCAGAGGACTAGCGGGGGATACCAAGAGACCCAGTACTTC,TRBD2,TRBJ2-5,TRBV7-9,NA
CASSESGDRGLAKNIQYF,TGCGCCAGCAGTGAGTCCGGGGACAGGGGGCTTGCCAAAAACATTCAGTACTTC,TRBD1,TRBJ2-4,TRBV10-1,few
CASGGTGYQPQHF,TGTGCCAGCGGGGGGACAGGATATCAGCCCCAGCATTTT,TRBD1,TRBJ1-5,TRBV2,NA
CASSPQGFGANVLTF,TGTGCCAGCAGCCCCCAGGGATTTGGGGCCAACGTCCTGACTTTC,NA,TRBJ2-6,TRBV5-5,NA